This is a list of T cell receptor beta chains from one sample in a study of T cells expressing NK-cell markers. Following a re-call of the 5' RACE reads, TCRdb has one entry per CDR3 protein and lacks DNA. The specimen's table records approximately 420,000 distinct CDR3 sequences. The sample was blood T cells: a sorted CD56 or NKG2C T cell subset, CD4+ or CD8+ T cells, or bulk PBMC T cells (not recorded which). These receptors were obtained from a woman aged 45-60 years in good health. The CDR3 runs from the conserved cysteine through the conserved F or W.

v_gene: TRBV4-1
j_gene: TRBJ2-3
CDR3aa: CASSPNLGRGTDTQYF

v_gene: TRBV5-1
j_gene: TRBJ1-4
CDR3aa: CASRDRTTNEKLFF

v_gene: TRBV20-1
j_gene: TRBJ2-5
CDR3aa: CSATIAPPGQGKKETQYF

v_gene: TRBV11-1
j_gene: TRBJ2-7
CDR3aa: CASSPQGAGLVYEQYF

v_gene: TRBV12-3/TRBV12-4
j_gene: TRBJ1-5
CDR3aa: CASSLEVGGSNQPQHF

v_gene: TRBV5-1
j_gene: TRBJ1-5
CDR3aa: CASSPTLNSNQPQHF

v_gene: TRBV29-1
j_gene: TRBJ2-3
CDR3aa: CSVDGLGGEVDTQYF

v_gene: TRBV20-1
j_gene: TRBJ2-6
CDR3aa: CSAWDRGASGANVLTF

v_gene: TRBV12-3/TRBV12-4
j_gene: TRBJ2-6
CDR3aa: CASSFVGPGANVLTF

v_gene: TRBV20-1
j_gene: TRBJ1-1
CDR3aa: CSAQLQGRDTEAFF

v_gene: TRBV19
j_gene: TRBJ2-5
CDR3aa: CASSKGGKETQYF

v_gene: TRBV6-5
j_gene: TRBJ2-5
CDR3aa: CASRHGGQGVSRETQYF

v_gene: TRBV18
j_gene: TRBJ1-1
CDR3aa: CASSRQGASTEAFF

v_gene: TRBV12-3/TRBV12-4
j_gene: TRBJ2-7
CDR3aa: CASRPQGQFYEQYF

v_gene: TRBV12-3/TRBV12-4
j_gene: TRBJ2-1
CDR3aa: CASSPQGVVWLNEQFF

v_gene: TRBV5-1
j_gene: TRBJ2-1
CDR3aa: CASSLEGAKDNEQFF

v_gene: TRBV15
j_gene: TRBJ2-3
CDR3aa: CATSRGWGSGSTDTQYF

v_gene: TRBV20-1
j_gene: TRBJ2-3
CDR3aa: CSATQGRGFTDTQYF

v_gene: TRBV5-1
j_gene: TRBJ2-1
CDR3aa: CASSGVRELTNEQFF

v_gene: TRBV5-1
j_gene: TRBJ1-4
CDR3aa: CASSLVSRNNEKLFF

v_gene: TRBV9
j_gene: TRBJ2-4
CDR3aa: CASSVSGFPKNIQYF

v_gene: TRBV6-5
j_gene: TRBJ2-6
CDR3aa: CASSYITGWGANVLTF

v_gene: TRBV5-1
j_gene: TRBJ1-4
CDR3aa: CASSPDGLREKLFF

v_gene: TRBV6-5
j_gene: TRBJ2-1
CDR3aa: CASSSWDAAFF

v_gene: TRBV4-1
j_gene: TRBJ2-2
CDR3aa: CASSPWAGHTGELFF

v_gene: TRBV5-1
j_gene: TRBJ2-1
CDR3aa: CASSLEGSSYNEQFF

v_gene: TRBV15
j_gene: TRBJ2-5
CDR3aa: CATSRAGARETQYF

v_gene: TRBV5-1
j_gene: TRBJ2-5
CDR3aa: CASSQPGGETQYF

v_gene: TRBV28
j_gene: TRBJ1-2
CDR3aa: CASRTTGKGNYGYTF

v_gene: TRBV20-1
j_gene: TRBJ2-1
CDR3aa: CSAREELRDYNEQFF

v_gene: TRBV20-1
j_gene: TRBJ2-1
CDR3aa: CSARVLAGGPPDEQFF

v_gene: TRBV29-1
j_gene: TRBJ2-2
CDR3aa: CSVQTGTLNTGELFF

v_gene: TRBV6-6
j_gene: TRBJ1-2
CDR3aa: CASSYPGQGRSGYTF

v_gene: TRBV4-1
j_gene: TRBJ1-1
CDR3aa: CASSQDTTVVQGVRVRGTEAFF

v_gene: TRBV5-1
j_gene: TRBJ2-2
CDR3aa: CASSFGLAGTNTGELFF

v_gene: TRBV6-5
j_gene: TRBJ2-3
CDR3aa: CASSVTGGGDTQYF

v_gene: TRBV4-1
j_gene: TRBJ2-3
CDR3aa: CASSQASSDTDTQYF

v_gene: TRBV11-3
j_gene: TRBJ1-5
CDR3aa: CASSLTGSQPQHF

v_gene: TRBV20-1
j_gene: TRBJ2-3
CDR3aa: CSASNSLRRATQYF

v_gene: TRBV7-7
j_gene: TRBJ1-5
CDR3aa: CASSPRDQGLYSNQPQHF

v_gene: TRBV7-8
j_gene: TRBJ2-2
CDR3aa: CASSRTGSAGELFF

v_gene: TRBV20-1
j_gene: TRBJ2-7
CDR3aa: CSVMGVTVLEQYF

v_gene: TRBV5-6
j_gene: TRBJ2-2
CDR3aa: CASRGRYAGELFF

v_gene: TRBV2
j_gene: TRBJ2-3
CDR3aa: CASSLLGGNTDTQYF

v_gene: TRBV7-8
j_gene: TRBJ2-7
CDR3aa: CASSLAGQGGYEQYF

v_gene: TRBV13
j_gene: TRBJ1-1
CDR3aa: CASSLSPMNTEAFF

v_gene: TRBV25-1
j_gene: TRBJ1-2
CDR3aa: CASTGGYGYTF

v_gene: TRBV10-2
j_gene: TRBJ1-2
CDR3aa: CASSDRGDGNYGYTF

v_gene: TRBV10-3
j_gene: TRBJ2-6
CDR3aa: CAISRDRISGANVLTF

v_gene: TRBV7-8
j_gene: TRBJ2-3
CDR3aa: CASSDLWNTQYF

v_gene: TRBV6-2/TRBV6-3
j_gene: TRBJ2-2
CDR3aa: CASSHKRTGVNTGELFF

v_gene: TRBV2
j_gene: TRBJ1-2
CDR3aa: CASSDESAPYGYTF

v_gene: TRBV11-2
j_gene: TRBJ1-4
CDR3aa: CASSLDRQGNEKLFF

v_gene: TRBV3-1
j_gene: TRBJ2-5
CDR3aa: CASSQGAGQQETQYF